The 21 T cell receptor beta chains below were found in one sample sequenced in a study of vaccination and CD4 T cells after COVID-19. Treatment specified: roughly 10-day PBMC culture with coronavirus spike peptide pools or control peptides (ViraFEST assay). Their target antigens are unknown. Cultured CD4+ T-cell DNA underwent Oncomine TCR Beta short-read sequencing. TCRdb ran MiXCR on the PCR reads and lists one entry per CDR3 protein. The sample shows roughly 12,000 distinct CDR3 sequences, 50% to 75% of them seen only once. Sequences were derived from CD4+ T cells from blood, cultured in vitro, sampled before SARS-CoV-2 vaccination. The receptors were gathered from a human donor who had recovered from COVID-19.

This chain uses TRBV7-2 with TRBJ2-3; TRBD1 or TRBD2 may be the D gene (5 bases each). The CDR3 is 16 residues long. The V gene's germline CDR1 is SGHTA and CDR2 FQGNSA. V lost 3 bases to trimming and J lost 0 bases, with 13 bases between them. Here the CDR3 DNA reads TGTGCCAGCAGCTTTGGGACGGTTCGTAGCACAGATACGCAGTATTTT. It translates to CASSFGTVRSTDTQYF.

This clonotype was seen only a few times. The V gene is TRBV10-3, the J gene TRBJ1-5; the D gene is possibly TRBD1 (6 bases). The germline gives CDR1 ENHRY, CDR2 SYGVKD. V lost 0 bases and J 7 bases, leaving 7 bases between the germline ends. The CDR3 has 13 amino acids. The CDR3 loop is CAISESQGQPQHF. The CDR3 DNA reads as TGTGCCATCAGTGAGTCACAGGGCCAGCCCCAGCATTTT.

The chain links TRBV20-1 to TRBJ2-2; D is undetermined. Looked up from germline, CDR1 is DFQATT and CDR2 is SNEGSKA (reference sequence). Trimming took 0 bases from V and 7 from J, leaving 9 bases between them. The CDR3 is 13 residues long. CDR3 in amino acids: CSARDPMGGELFF. The CDR3 region has the DNA TGCAGTGCTAGAGATCCAATGGGCGGGGAGCTGTTTTTT.

This sequence joins TRBV7-2 and TRBJ2-3; D may be TRBD2 (6 bases). The length of the CDR3 is 14 residues. Germline loops: CDR1 SGHTA, CDR2 FQGNSA. V lost 5 bases, J lost 6 bases, and 15 bases lay in between. The CDR3 DNA sequence: TGTGCCAGCAGCCGGAAACGGGAGTCGGATACGCAGTATTTT. Translated, it gives CASSRKRESDTQYF.

Within the sample, this clonotype is large. This sequence joins TRBV6-2 or TRBV6-3 and TRBJ2-7; 8 nucleotides align to TRBD1. V trimming: 6 bases; J trimming: 6 bases; junction bases outside the gene matches: 4. CDR1 is MNHEY and CDR2 is SVGEGT in the germline V gene. This CDR3 is built from 12 residues. The CDR3 coding sequence is TGTGCCAGCAGGCGGACAGGGATCGAGCAGTACTTC. As protein: CASRRTGIEQYF.

The V and J genes are TRBV2 and TRBJ1-1, with 7 bases that match TRBD1. CDR3 size: 14 residues. The germline V gene encodes CDR1 SNHLY and CDR2 FYNNEI. V trimming: 6 bases; J trimming: 2 bases; junction bases outside the gene matches: 6. CDR3 residues: CASSDRTGNTEAFF. Written as DNA, the CDR3 is TGTGCCAGCAGCGATCGGACAGGTAACACTGAAGCTTTCTTT.

This chain joins TRBV14 and TRBJ2-1; D is perhaps TRBD2 (6 bases). The CDR3 sequence is 14 residues long. V was cut by 4 bases and J by 3 bases, with 10 bases left in between. Germline V gives CDR1 SGHDN, CDR2 FVKESK. The CDR3 loop is CASSLRTNYNEQFF. The DNA for the CDR3 is TGTGCCAGCAGCCTCCGGACTAACTACAATGAGCAGTTCTTC.

The chain couples TRBV4-1 to TRBJ1-5; no firm D call. The germline gives CDR1 MGHRA, CDR2 YSYEKL. CDR3 length equals 15 residues. V was shortened by 4 bases and J by 1 base, with 11 bases between the two germline ends. The CDR3: CASSPFRSSNQPQHF. CDR3 bases: TGCGCCAGCAGCCCCTTTAGGTCGAGCAATCAGCCCCAGCATTTT.

This clonotype was picked up a small number of times. CDR3 sequence (DNA): TGTGCCAGCAGCGCCCAAACTGCCGGGAGGGGGGATGAGCAGTTCTTC. Translation gives CASSAQTAGRGDEQFF. J is TRBJ2-1 and V is TRBV7-3; TRBD2 agrees at 8 bases. CDR3 size: 16 residues. The V segment lost 5 bases and the J segment 8 bases; nucleotides outside the gene matches: 14. In germline, CDR1 is SGHTA, CDR2 FQGTGA.

The chain is built from TRBV7-6 and TRBJ2-7, with D possibly being TRBD1 (6 bases). CDR3 length: 16 amino acids. The V gene lost 1 base and the J gene lost 2 bases, with 15 bases spanning the gap. The germline CDR1 and CDR2 sequences are SGHVS and FNYEAQ. CDR3 sequence reads: CASSLGGRGSTYEQYF. DNA of the CDR3: TGTGCCAGCAGCTTAGGCGGCAGGGGCAGTACCTACGAGCAGTACTTC.

J is TRBJ2-3 and V is TRBV20-1; D call uncertain. The CDR3 runs to 14 residues. The V end was cut by 1 base, the J end by 1 base, with 9 bases between. Germline CDR1 and CDR2: DFQATT and SNEGSKA (reference sequence). CDR3 amino acids: CSARAGQRTDTQYF. For the CDR3, the DNA is TGCAGTGCTAGAGCCGGCCAGCGCACAGATACGCAGTATTTT.

V gene TRBV27 combines with J gene TRBJ1-1; D is undetermined. The CDR3 has 12 amino acids. Germline lookup yields CDR1 MNHEY and CDR2 SMNVEV (reference sequence). Trimming left V 5 bases short and J 5 bases short, with 9 bases between. The CDR3 spells CASSDAETEAFF. The CDR3 nucleotides are TGTGCCAGCAGTGACGCAGAAACTGAAGCTTTCTTT.

This clonotype was counted only a few times. V usage is TRBV10-3 and J usage is TRBJ1-1, with no clear D. Germline CDR1 reads ENHRY; CDR2 reads SYGVKD. The CDR3 is 11 amino acids. V was clipped by 3 bases and J by 7 bases, with 6 bases between them. CDR3: CAISESNEAFF. CDR3 nucleotide sequence: TGTGCCATCAGTGAAAGCAATGAAGCTTTCTTT.

This clonotype showed up just once. CDR3 loop: CSARRLGTPNTGELFF. Written as DNA, the CDR3 is TGCAGTGCTAGGCGGTTAGGGACCCCTAACACCGGGGAGCTGTTTTTT. The rearrangement uses TRBV20-1 and TRBJ2-2, with D perhaps TRBD1 or TRBD2 (5 bases each). CDR1 and CDR2 (germline): DFQATT, SNEGSKA (reference sequence). The CDR3 length is 16 residues. V dropped 3 bases and J dropped 2 bases, with 16 bases sitting between them.

This clonotype came up once. V and J are TRBV2 and TRBJ1-6; possible D gene TRBD1, 5 bases. The V end lost 7 bases, the J end lost 10 bases, and 11 bases lay between the germline ends. The CDR3 contains 12 residues. In germline, CDR1 is SNHLY, CDR2 FYNNEI. CDR3 sequence reads: CASNRGVSPLHF. The CDR3 DNA sequence: TGTGCCAGCAACCGAGGGGTCTCACCCCTCCACTTT.

The V call is TRBV7-9, the J call TRBJ1-2, with D possibly being TRBD1 (6 bases). The ends were cut back, 5 bases at V and 4 bases at J, with 17 bases in the middle. The CDR3 sequence is 15 residues long. Germline assignment: CDR1 SEHNR and CDR2 FQNEAQ (reference sequence). The CDR3 region has the DNA TGTGCCAGCAGCGCGAGTGGCAGGGGATCCTATGGCTACACCTTC. Its translation is CASSASGRGSYGYTF.

This clonotype was seen more than once but under ten times. The chain recombines TRBV20-1 with TRBJ2-7; 8 bases fit TRBD2. Germline CDR1 is DFQATT and CDR2 is SNEGSKA (reference sequence). J was trimmed by 2 bases and V by 0 bases; bases with no gene match: 6. This CDR3 region has 15 residues. The chain's CDR3 is CSARDPTSGPYEQYF. The CDR3 DNA reads TGCAGTGCTAGAGATCCTACTAGCGGCCCCTACGAGCAGTACTTC.

J is TRBJ1-2 and V is TRBV20-1; D remains ambiguous. The CDR3 has 9 residues. Germline CDR1 reads DFQATT; CDR2 reads SNEGSKA (reference sequence). The V end was cut by 6 bases, the J end by 6 bases, with 5 bases between. The CDR3 region is CSAGDGYTF. CDR3 nucleotides: TGCAGTGCCGGGGATGGCTACACCTTC.

CDR3 DNA: TGTGCCAGCAGGTACATGACAGGGGATTTCACCTTC. Translation gives CASRYMTGDFTF. The genes are TRBV6-5 and TRBJ1-2, with TRBD1 matching 8 bases. Germline trimming cut 6 bases from V and 13 bases from J; bases unmatched to any gene: 10. This CDR3 is built from 12 residues. Per germline, CDR1 MNHEY and CDR2 SVGAGI.

The chain carries TRBV19 and TRBJ1-5, with a possible D match to TRBD1 (6 bases). The CDR3 runs to 17 residues. V lost 0 bases to trimming and J lost 4 bases, with 16 bases between them. The V gene's germline CDR1 is LNHDA and CDR2 SQIVND (reference sequence). The CDR3 spells CASSIDQGWDKNQPQHF. CDR3 sequence (DNA): TGTGCCAGTAGTATAGATCAGGGGTGGGACAAAAATCAGCCCCAGCATTTT.

The V gene is TRBV19, the J gene TRBJ1-5; D possibly corresponds to TRBD1 (5 bases). Trimming left V 0 bases short and J 7 bases short, with 13 bases between. Germline loops: CDR1 LNHDA, CDR2 SQIVND (reference sequence). The CDR3 sequence is 15 residues long. The CDR3 DNA is TGTGCCAGTAGTATAGATTCAGGGCTTCTCCAGCCCCAGCATTTT. It yields the protein CASSIDSGLLQPQHF.